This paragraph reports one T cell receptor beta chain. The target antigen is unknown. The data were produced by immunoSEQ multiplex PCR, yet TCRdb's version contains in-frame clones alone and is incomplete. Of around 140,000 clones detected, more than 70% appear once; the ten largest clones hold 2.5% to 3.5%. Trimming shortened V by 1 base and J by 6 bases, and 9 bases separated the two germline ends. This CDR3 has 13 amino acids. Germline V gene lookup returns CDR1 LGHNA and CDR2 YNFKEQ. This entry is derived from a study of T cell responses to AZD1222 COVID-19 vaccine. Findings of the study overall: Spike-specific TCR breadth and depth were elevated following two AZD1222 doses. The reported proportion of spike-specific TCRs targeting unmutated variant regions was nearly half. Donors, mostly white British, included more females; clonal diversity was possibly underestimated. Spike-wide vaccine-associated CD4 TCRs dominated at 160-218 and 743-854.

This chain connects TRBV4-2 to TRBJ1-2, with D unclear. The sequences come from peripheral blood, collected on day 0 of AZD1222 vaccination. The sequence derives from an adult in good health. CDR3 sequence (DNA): TGTGCCAGCAGCCAAGGGAGGTACAATGGCTACACCTTC. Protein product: CASSQGRYNGYTF.